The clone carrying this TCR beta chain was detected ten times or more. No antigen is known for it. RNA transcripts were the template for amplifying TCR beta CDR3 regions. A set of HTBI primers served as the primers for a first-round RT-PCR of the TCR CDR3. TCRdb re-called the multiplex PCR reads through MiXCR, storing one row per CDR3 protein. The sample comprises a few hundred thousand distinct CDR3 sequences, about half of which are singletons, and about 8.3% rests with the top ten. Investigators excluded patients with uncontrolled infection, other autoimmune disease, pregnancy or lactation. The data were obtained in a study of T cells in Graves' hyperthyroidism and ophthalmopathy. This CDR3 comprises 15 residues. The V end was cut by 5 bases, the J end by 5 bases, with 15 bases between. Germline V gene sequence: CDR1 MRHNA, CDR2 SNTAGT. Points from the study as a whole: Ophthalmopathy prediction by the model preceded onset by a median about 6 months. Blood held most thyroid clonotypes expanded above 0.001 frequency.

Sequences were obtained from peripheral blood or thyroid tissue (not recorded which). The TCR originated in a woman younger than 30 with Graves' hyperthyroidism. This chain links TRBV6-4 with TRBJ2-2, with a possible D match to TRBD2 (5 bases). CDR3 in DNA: TGTGCCAGCAGTCGCGAGGGCGAAGGGACCGGGGAGCTGTTTTTT. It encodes CASSREGEGTGELFF.